The TCR beta chain under discussion was sequenced for a study of human T cells and chemical hapten exposure. About the study: TCR yields per sample varied, mainly owing to small pooled library volume differences.

TCRdb re-called the 5' RACE reads with MiXCR, one entry per CDR3 protein. The sample contains 80,000 or so distinct CDR3 sequences, more than 15% of which appear only once. Trimming at V came to 5 bases and at J to 3 bases, leaving 9 bases not matched to a gene. Germline V lookup: CDR1 SGHAT, CDR2 FQNNGV. The CDR3 spans 17 residues. The authors' total RNA extraction used unfractionated whole blood. This sequence joins TRBV11-2 and TRBJ1-5, with 11 bases lining up with TRBD1. The receptor's source is a female donor in good health. DNA for the CDR3: TGTGCCAGCAGCCCGGGGACAGGGGGTAAGATCAATCAGCCCCAGCATTTT. Protein sequence: CASSPGTGGKINQPQHF.